This section outlines one T cell receptor beta chain sequence together with its context. The germline gives CDR1 SEHNR, CDR2 FQNEAQ (reference sequence). The CDR3 is 13 residues long. The V and J ends lost 8 bases and 7 bases respectively, with 12 bases between them. This sample is drawn from a study of blood T cell repertoires in COVID-19. Study at large: Material from acute and convalescent COVID-19 was sourced from the United States, Italy and Spain. The cDNA or gDNA used as material had been derived from T cells, B-cell-depleted T cells, or PBMCs.

As originally analysed: By means of reference gene primer amplification, nucleated cell counts were estimated. The assay was immunoSEQ multiplex PCR, and TCRdb's table has in-frame clones only and misses some. The V and J calls and the clone size are those of that table, but D and trimming were determined from the DNA. The data contain some 120,000 clones, 88% of them singletons. This sequence originates from a human donor in a cohort sampled during active COVID-19. The sample was peripheral blood. The rearrangement uses TRBV7-9 and TRBJ1-6; unclear D gene. The CDR3 protein is CASSHEANSPLHF. CDR3 bases: TGTGCCAGCTCCCACGAGGCGAATTCACCCCTCCACTTT.